This TCR beta chain was found in a study of T cell repertoires in cytomegalovirus infection (dated by TCRdb to between 2019 and 2020). Regarding the research as a whole: Donor HLA type was relevant to the analysis, as public TCR beta signatures indicated carriage of CMV infection together with the matching HLA type. The paper as a whole reports these results and caveats: In both this cohort and an independent roughly 400-donor cohort, the cumulative frequency of public TCR beta family members distinguished carriers of CMV infection plus the relevant HLA type. The ex vivo response was dominated by HLA-C-restricted CMV-specific TCR beta clonotypes, which also provided the single most frequent clonotype in two of eight donors.

This clonotype was counted between two and nine times. No antigen is known for it. Base quality data are lacking; no much larger clone is found one base away. From V the trimming removes 3 bases and from J it removes 2 bases, while the gene matches leave 5 bases of the junction unaccounted for. The cysteine opens and the phenylalanine closes a CDR3 of 15 amino acids. Only CDR3 DNA is held: 45 bases, read in frame from base 1. The germline V gene specifies SGDLS as CDR1 and YYNGEE as CDR2. Sequenced on an Illumina HiSeq 1500. The public reads were reanalyzed by TCRdb: fastp trimming at Q25, MiXCR alignment, in-frame beta chains only. Rows merge per CDR3 protein into single entries with the most common DNA and genes. The sample table shows some 600,000 distinct CDR3 sequences, and approximately 25% are seen once. The ten largest clones take up 8% of the sample.

The sequence links TRBV9 to TRBJ2-3; the junction holds 8 bases that match TRBD2. This receptor was taken from a human donor in good health (CMV status not recorded). Some clones in this sample may be carry-over from other donors' samples. Sequencing was done on a sample of CD8+ T cells from PBMCs. The DNA sequence is TGTGCCAGCAGCGGCCAGCGGGGGACCACAGATACGCAGTATTTT. It is translated as CASSGQRGTTDTQYF.